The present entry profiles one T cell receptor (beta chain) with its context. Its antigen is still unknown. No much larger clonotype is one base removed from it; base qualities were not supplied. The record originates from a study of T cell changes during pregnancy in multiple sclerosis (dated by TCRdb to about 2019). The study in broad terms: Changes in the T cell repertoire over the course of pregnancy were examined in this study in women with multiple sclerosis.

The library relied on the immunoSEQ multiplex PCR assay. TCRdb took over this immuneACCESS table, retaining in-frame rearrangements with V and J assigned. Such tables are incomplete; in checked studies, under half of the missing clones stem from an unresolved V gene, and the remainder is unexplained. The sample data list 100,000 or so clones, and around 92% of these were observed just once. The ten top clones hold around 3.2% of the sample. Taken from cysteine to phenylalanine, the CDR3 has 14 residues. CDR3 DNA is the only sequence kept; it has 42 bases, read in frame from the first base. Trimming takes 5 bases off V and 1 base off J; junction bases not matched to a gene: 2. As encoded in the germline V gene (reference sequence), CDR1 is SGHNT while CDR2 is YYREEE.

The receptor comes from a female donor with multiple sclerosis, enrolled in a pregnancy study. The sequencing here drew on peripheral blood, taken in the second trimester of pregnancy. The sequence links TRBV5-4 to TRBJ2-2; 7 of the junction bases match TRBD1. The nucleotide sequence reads TGTGCCAGCAGGTCAGGGGGGAACACCGGGGAGCTGTTTTTT. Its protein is CASRSGGNTGELFF.